Given below is one T cell receptor beta chain in context. Its antigen is not known. The data are from a study of cytomegalovirus exposure and HLA in healthy donors. Findings of the study overall: Subsequent analysis showed first-cohort TCR clusters tending to co-occur in 120 or so validation repertoires. Most TCR sequences showed up rarely, but some public TCRs showed up in many donors. Cytomegalovirus-associated status was assigned to some 180 TCR beta chains.

Germline-derived CDR1 and CDR2 are SGHDT and YYEEEE. V lost 4 bases, J lost 8 bases, and 8 bases stayed unmatched. This CDR3 spans 13 amino acids. Sequencing was performed with immunoSEQ multiplex PCR; in TCRdb, only in-frame clones are kept and a portion is missing. Of 300,000 to 400,000 clones listed, 75% to 90% are singletons. The sequenced material came from PBMCs. The TCR sequence derives from a woman under 30 in good health and CMV-seronegative. The chain combines TRBV5-6 with TRBJ1-2; 7 bases are shared with TRBD1. CDR3 sequence: CASSARQGSGYTF. CDR3 DNA: TGTGCCAGCAGCGCCAGACAGGGATCGGGCTACACCTTC.